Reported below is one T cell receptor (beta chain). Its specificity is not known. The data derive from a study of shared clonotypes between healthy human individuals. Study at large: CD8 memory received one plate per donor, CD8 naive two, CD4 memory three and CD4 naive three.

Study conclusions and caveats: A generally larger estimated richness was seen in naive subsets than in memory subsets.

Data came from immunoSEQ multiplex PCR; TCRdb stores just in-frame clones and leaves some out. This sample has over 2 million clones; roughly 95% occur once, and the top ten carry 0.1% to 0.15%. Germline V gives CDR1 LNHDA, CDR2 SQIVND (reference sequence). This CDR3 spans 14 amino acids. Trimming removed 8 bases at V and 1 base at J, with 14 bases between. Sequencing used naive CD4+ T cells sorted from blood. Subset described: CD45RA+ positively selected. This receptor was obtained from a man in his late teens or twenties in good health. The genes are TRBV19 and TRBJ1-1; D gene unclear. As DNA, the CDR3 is TGTGCCAGTTGTCTGGCTGCCGGGAACACTGAAGCTTTCTTT. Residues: CASCLAAGNTEAFF.